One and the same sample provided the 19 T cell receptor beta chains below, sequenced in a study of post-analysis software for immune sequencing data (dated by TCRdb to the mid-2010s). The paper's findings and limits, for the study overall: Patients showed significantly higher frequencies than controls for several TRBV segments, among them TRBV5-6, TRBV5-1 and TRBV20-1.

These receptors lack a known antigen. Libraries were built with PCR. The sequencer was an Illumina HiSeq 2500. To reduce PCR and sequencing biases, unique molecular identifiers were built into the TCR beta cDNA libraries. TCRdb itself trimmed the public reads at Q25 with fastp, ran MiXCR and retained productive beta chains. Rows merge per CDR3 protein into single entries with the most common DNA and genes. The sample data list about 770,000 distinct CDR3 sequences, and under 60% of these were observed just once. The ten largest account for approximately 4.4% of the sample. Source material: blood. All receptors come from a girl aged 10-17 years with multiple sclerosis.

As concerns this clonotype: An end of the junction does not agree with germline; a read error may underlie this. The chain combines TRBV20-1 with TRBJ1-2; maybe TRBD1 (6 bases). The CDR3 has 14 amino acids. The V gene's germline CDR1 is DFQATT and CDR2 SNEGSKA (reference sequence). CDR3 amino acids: CSASREGEGYSYTF. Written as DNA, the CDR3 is TGCAGTGCTAGTAGGGAGGGGGAGGGCTATAGCTACACCTTC.

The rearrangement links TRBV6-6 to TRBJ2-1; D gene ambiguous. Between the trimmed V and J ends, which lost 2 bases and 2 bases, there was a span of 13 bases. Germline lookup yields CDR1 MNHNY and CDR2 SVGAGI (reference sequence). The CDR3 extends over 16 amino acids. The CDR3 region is CASSYIEEITYNEQFF. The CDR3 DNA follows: TGTGCCAGCAGTTACATAGAGGAAATAACCTACAATGAGCAGTTCTTC.

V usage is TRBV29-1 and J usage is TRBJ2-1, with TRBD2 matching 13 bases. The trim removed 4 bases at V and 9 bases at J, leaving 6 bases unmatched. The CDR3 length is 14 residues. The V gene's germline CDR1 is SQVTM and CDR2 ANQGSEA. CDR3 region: CSVVGLAGEGEQFF. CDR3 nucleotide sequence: TGCAGCGTTGTCGGACTAGCGGGAGAGGGTGAGCAGTTCTTC.

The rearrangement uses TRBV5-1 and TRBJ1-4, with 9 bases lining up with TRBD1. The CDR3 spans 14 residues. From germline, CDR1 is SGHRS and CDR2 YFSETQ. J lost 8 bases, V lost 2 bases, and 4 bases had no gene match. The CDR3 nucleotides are TGCGCCAGCAGCTTTACAGGGGGCGAGGAAAAACTGTTTTTT. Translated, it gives CASSFTGGEEKLFF.

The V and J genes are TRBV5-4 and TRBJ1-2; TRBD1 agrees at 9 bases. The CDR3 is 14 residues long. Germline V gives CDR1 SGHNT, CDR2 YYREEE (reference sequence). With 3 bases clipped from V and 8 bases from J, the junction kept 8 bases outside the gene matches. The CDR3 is CASSWDRALWGYTF. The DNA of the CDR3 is TGTGCCAGCAGCTGGGACAGGGCCCTCTGGGGCTACACCTTC.

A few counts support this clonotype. In nucleotides, the CDR3 is TGTGCCAGCAGCGTAGGAGCAGGGGCGAGCTCCTACGAGCAGTACTTC. Amino acids: CASSVGAGASSYEQYF. The J gene is TRBJ2-7, the V gene TRBV9, with a tentative D call TRBD1 (6 bases). CDR3 length equals 16 residues. In germline, CDR1 is SGDLS, CDR2 YYNGEE. Trimming removed 0 bases at V and 0 bases at J, with 13 bases between.

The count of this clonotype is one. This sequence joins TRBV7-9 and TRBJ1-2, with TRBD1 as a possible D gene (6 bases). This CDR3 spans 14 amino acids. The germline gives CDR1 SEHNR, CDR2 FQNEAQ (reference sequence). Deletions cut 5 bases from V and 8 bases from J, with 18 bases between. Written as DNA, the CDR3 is TGTGCCAGCAGCCCCCTCAGGGGCTTCGGCGGCTACACCTTC. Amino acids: CASSPLRGFGGYTF.

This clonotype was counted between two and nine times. As DNA, the CDR3 is TGCAGTGCTAGAGATCTCCTAGCGGGAGAAACAGATACGCAGTATTTT. It yields the protein CSARDLLAGETDTQYF. This chain joins TRBV20-1 and TRBJ2-3; 10 positions match TRBD2. Germline V gene data show CDR1 as DFQATT and CDR2 as SNEGSKA (reference sequence). V lost 0 bases and J lost 3; bases outside the gene matches: 6. CDR3 length: 16 amino acids.

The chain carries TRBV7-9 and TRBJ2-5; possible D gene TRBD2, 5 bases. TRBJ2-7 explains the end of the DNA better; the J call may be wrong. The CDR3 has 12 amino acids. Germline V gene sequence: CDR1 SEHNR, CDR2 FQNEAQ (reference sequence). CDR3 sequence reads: CASSLMRDEQYF. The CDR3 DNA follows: TGTGCCAGCAGCTTAATGCGGGACGAGCAGTACTTC.

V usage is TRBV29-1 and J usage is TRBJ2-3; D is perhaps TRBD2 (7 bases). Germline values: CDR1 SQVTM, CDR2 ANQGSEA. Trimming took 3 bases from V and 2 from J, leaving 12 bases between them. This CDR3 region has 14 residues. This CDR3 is CSVEGGQPTDTQYF. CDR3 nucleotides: TGCAGCGTTGAGGGGGGGCAGCCCACAGATACGCAGTATTTT.

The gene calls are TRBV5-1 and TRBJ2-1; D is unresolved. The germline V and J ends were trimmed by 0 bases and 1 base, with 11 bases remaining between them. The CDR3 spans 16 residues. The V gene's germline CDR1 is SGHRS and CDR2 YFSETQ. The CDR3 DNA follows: TGCGCCAGCAGCTTGGATGCGGATCCATCCTACAATGAGCAGTTCTTC. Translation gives CASSLDADPSYNEQFF.

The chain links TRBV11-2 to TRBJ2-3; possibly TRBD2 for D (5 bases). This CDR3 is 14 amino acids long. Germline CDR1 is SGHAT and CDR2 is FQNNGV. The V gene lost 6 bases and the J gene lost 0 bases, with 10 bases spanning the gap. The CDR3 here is CASRPTSSTDTQYF. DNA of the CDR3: TGTGCCAGCAGGCCAACTAGTAGCACAGATACGCAGTATTTT.

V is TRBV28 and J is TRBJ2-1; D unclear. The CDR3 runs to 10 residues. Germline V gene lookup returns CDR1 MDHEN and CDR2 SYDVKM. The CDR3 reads CTTSGYEQFF. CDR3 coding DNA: TGTACCACTTCCGGCTATGAGCAGTTCTTC. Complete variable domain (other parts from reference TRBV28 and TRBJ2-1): DVKVTQSSRYLVKRTGEKVFLECVQDMDHENMFWYRQDPGLGLRLIYFSYDVKMKEKGDIPEGYSVSREKKERFSLILESASTNQTSMYLCTTSGYEQFFGPGTRLTVL.

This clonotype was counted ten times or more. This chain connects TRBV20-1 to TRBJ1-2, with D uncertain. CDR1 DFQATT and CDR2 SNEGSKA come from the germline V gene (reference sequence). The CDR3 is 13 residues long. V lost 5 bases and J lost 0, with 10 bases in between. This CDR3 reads CSAAVGANYGYTF. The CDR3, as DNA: TGCAGTGCTGCCGTGGGAGCTAACTATGGCTACACCTTC.

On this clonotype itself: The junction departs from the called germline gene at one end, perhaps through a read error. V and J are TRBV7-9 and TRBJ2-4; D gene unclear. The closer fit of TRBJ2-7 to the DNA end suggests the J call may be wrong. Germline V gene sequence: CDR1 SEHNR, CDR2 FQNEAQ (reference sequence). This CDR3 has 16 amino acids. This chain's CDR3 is CTSSLGYSQSSYEQYF. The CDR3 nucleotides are TGTACCAGCAGCTTAGGTTACAGCCAGAGCTCCTACGAGCAGTACTTC.

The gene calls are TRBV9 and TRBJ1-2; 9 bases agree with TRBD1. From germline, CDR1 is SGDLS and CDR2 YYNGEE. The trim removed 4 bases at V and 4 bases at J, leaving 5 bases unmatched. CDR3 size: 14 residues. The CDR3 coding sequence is TGTGCCAGCAGCATCGGACAGGGGATCTATGGCTACACCTTC. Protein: CASSIGQGIYGYTF. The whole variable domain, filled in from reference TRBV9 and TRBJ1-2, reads DSGVTQTPKHLITATGQRVTLRCSPRSGDLSVYWYQQSLDQGLQFLIQYYNGEERAKGNILERFSAQQFPDLHSELNLSSLELGDSALYFCASSIGQGIYGYTFGSGTRLTVV.

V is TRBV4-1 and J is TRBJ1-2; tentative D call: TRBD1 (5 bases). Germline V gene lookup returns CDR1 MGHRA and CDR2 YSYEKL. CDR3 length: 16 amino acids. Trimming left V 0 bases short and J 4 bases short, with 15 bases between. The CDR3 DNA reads TGCGCCAGCAGCCAAGACGCCGCGACAGCGGTCTATGGCTACACCTTC. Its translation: CASSQDAATAVYGYTF.

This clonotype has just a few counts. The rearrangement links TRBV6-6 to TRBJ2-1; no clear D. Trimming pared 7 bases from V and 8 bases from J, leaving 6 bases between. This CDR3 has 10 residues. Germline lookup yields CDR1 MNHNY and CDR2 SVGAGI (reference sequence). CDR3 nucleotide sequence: TGTGCCAGCAATAGAGATGAGCAGTTCTTC. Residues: CASNRDEQFF.

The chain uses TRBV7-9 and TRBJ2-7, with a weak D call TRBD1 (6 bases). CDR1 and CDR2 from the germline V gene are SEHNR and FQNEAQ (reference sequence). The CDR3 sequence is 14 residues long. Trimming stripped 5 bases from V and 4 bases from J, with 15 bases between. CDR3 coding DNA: TGTGCCAGCAGCCTACCTGGGACACCATACGAGCAGTACTTC. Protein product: CASSLPGTPYEQYF. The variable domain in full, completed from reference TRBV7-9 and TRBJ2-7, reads DTGVSQNPRHKITKRGQNVTFRCDPISEHNRLYWYRQTLGQGPEFLTYFQNEAQLEKSRLLSDRFSAERPKGSFSTLEIQRTEQGDSAMYLCASSLPGTPYEQYFGPGTRLTVT.